This T cell receptor (beta chain) was captured in a study of beta chain features in type 1 diabetes. Expressed TCRB transcripts were sequenced, since all the RNA that had been isolated was reverse transcribed. Here immunoSEQ multiplex PCR was the method, and the copy in TCRdb shows in-frame clones only, minus some. The sample records about 450,000 clones, 10% to 12% being singletons. Germline CDR1 and CDR2: GTSNPN and SVGIG (reference sequence). The trim removed 4 bases at V and 4 bases at J, leaving 5 bases unmatched. The CDR3 has 14 residues. This clone has ten or more counts. The sample taken for sequencing was naive CD4+ T cells from blood. The receptor's source is a woman aged 18-29 years in good health. V and J are TRBV30 and TRBJ2-2, with 8 bases that match TRBD2. The DNA of the CDR3 is TGTGCCTGGACTAGCGGGTTCTCCACCGGGGAGCTGTTTTTT. It specifies CAWTSGFSTGELFF. The variable domain in full, completed from reference TRBV30 and TRBJ2-2, reads SQTIHQWPATLVQPVGSPLSLECTVEGTSNPNLYWYRQAAGRGLQLLFYSVGIGQISSEVPQNLSASRPQDRQFILSSKKLLLSDSGFYLCAWTSGFSTGELFFGEGSRLTVL.